The clone carrying this T cell receptor (beta chain) has at least ten counts. Looked up from germline, CDR1 is DFQATT and CDR2 is SNEGSKA (reference sequence). The V gene lost 1 base and the J gene lost 2 bases, with 6 bases spanning the gap. The CDR3 loop spans 13 amino acids. These data originate in a study of T cells in Graves' hyperthyroidism and ophthalmopathy. TCR beta CDR3 region amplification was performed from RNA transcripts. First-round RT-PCR of the TCR CDR3 relied on the HTBI primer set. TCRdb ran MiXCR on the multiplex PCR reads and lists one entry per CDR3 protein. Of some 600,000 distinct CDR3 sequences in the sample, 11% to 15% were seen once.

The TCR originated in a woman in her thirties with Graves' hyperthyroidism that later progressed to Graves' ophthalmopathy. Sequencing was performed on blood. V and J are TRBV20-1 and TRBJ2-1; D ambiguous. CDR3 nucleotides: TGCAGTGCTAGAGGGTTCACCTACAATGAGCAGTTCTTC. This sequence encodes CSARGFTYNEQFF.